Shown below are 27 T cell receptor beta chains from a single sample sequenced in a study of CD8+ T cells in alopecia areata. Specified treatment: oral pan-JAK inhibitor, 5-10 mg twice daily. Reverse transcription of extracted RNA yielded cDNA, which provided the sequencing template. Clones were sequenced by immunoSEQ multiplex PCR, and TCRdb holds only the in-frame ones, with some missing. The table has 150,000 or so clones, 55% to 75% seen once. Sequencing used CD4+ T cells sorted from blood, obtained at week 4, from a patient treated with tofacitinib. The receptors shown here come from a human donor with alopecia areata.

V is TRBV4-3 and J is TRBJ1-6; D uncertain. This CDR3 is built from 14 residues. Germline-derived CDR1 and CDR2 are LGHNA and YSLEER. The ends were cut back, 0 bases at V and 8 bases at J, with 8 bases in the middle. CDR3 DNA sequence: TGCGCCAGCAGCCAAGATTTAAGGGATTCACCCCTCCACTTT. This codes for CASSQDLRDSPLHF.

V is TRBV20-1 and J is TRBJ1-1, with 8 bases fitting TRBD1. Germline V CDR1 and CDR2: DFQATT, SNEGSKA (reference sequence). The CDR3 is 11 residues long. Trimming took 6 bases from V and 11 from J; bases not matched to a gene: 8. CDR3 amino acids: CSAAGGREAFF. The CDR3 nucleotides are TGCAGTGCAGCAGGGGGCCGTGAGGCTTTCTTT.

This clone was detected only a few times. The chain carries TRBV7-9 and TRBJ1-4; D remains unclear. Germline V CDR1 and CDR2: SEHNR, FQNEAQ (reference sequence). Trimming cost V 5 bases and J 7 bases, with 8 bases left between them. CDR3 size: 12 residues. CDR3 in DNA: TGTGCCAGCAGCATAAAGGGTGAAAAACTGTTTTTT. Translation gives CASSIKGEKLFF.

The chain has TRBV19 and TRBJ2-1, with TRBD1 identical over 8 bases. The CDR3 runs to 13 residues. With 9 bases clipped from V and 5 bases from J, the junction kept 6 bases outside the gene matches. Per the germline V gene, CDR1 is LNHDA and CDR2 is SQIVND (reference sequence). This chain's CDR3 is CASRTGRHNEQFF. The DNA of the CDR3 is TGTGCCAGCCGGACAGGGCGACACAATGAGCAGTTCTTC.

The chain has TRBV27 and TRBJ2-7, with D perhaps TRBD2 (6 bases). Trimming removed 2 bases at V and 2 bases at J, with 13 bases between. Germline loops: CDR1 MNHEY, CDR2 SMNVEV (reference sequence). CDR3 size: 15 residues. The CDR3 is CASSLEEGRAYEQYF. The CDR3 DNA follows: TGTGCCAGCAGTTTAGAGGAGGGTAGGGCCTACGAGCAGTACTTC.

The gene calls are TRBV5-1 and TRBJ1-5; D unclear. Trimming left V 0 bases short and J 5 bases short, with 9 bases between. Per the germline V gene, CDR1 is SGHRS and CDR2 is YFSETQ. This CDR3 region has 14 residues. The DNA of the CDR3 is TGCGCCAGCAGCTTGGAATACGGGGATCAGCCCCAGCATTTT. It is translated as CASSLEYGDQPQHF.

The rearrangement links TRBV30 to TRBJ1-2, with unresolved D. CDR1 is GTSNPN and CDR2 is SVGIG in the germline V gene (reference sequence). The CDR3 sequence is 12 residues long. With 8 bases removed from V and 0 bases from J, the gap between germline ends came to 10 bases. In DNA form, the CDR3 reads TGTGCCGCCCAGGCGGCTAACTATGGCTACACCTTC. Protein sequence: CAAQAANYGYTF.

This rearrangement joins TRBV2 to TRBJ1-1; 7 bases line up with TRBD1. The CDR3 consists of 12 residues. J was trimmed by 4 bases and V by 8 bases; bases with no gene match: 4. Germline V gene lookup returns CDR1 SNHLY and CDR2 FYNNEI. The CDR3: CASSRQGTEAFF. DNA for the CDR3: TGTGCCAGCTCCAGACAGGGCACTGAAGCTTTCTTT. Full variable domain (missing parts from reference TRBV2 and TRBJ1-1): EPEVTQTPSHQVTQMGQEVILRCVPISNHLYFYWYRQILGQKVEFLVSFYNNEISEKSEIFDDQFSVERPDGSNFTLKIRSTKLEDSAMYFCASSRQGTEAFFGQGTRLTVV.

Comments on this clone: Additional DNA sequences in this sample encode the identical CDR3. This chain uses TRBV9 with TRBJ2-1, with a tentative D call TRBD2 (6 bases). This CDR3 contains 15 residues. Per the germline V gene, CDR1 is SGDLS and CDR2 is YYNGEE. Trimming removed 0 bases at V and 0 bases at J, with 7 bases between. Written as DNA, the CDR3 is TGTGCCAGCAGCGTAGCGGGGGACTCCTACAATGAGCAGTTCTTC. Translated, it gives CASSVAGDSYNEQFF.

V usage is TRBV29-1 and J usage is TRBJ2-5, with 12 positions matching TRBD2. Looked up from germline, CDR1 is SQVTM and CDR2 is ANQGSEA. CDR3 length: 15 amino acids. Losses at the gene ends were 3 bases for V and 5 bases for J; bases not matched to a gene: 7. The CDR3 here is CSVDLAGGMYETQYF. For the CDR3, the DNA is TGCAGCGTTGACCTAGCGGGGGGGATGTATGAGACCCAGTACTTC.

The chain links TRBV14 to TRBJ2-4, with D hard to call. The germline V gene encodes CDR1 SGHDN and CDR2 FVKESK. Deletions cut 0 bases from V and 6 bases from J, with 12 bases between. CDR3 length equals 15 residues. The CDR3 protein is CASSQDTPTRNIQYF. The CDR3 bases are TGTGCCAGCAGCCAAGATACCCCCACTCGAAACATTCAGTACTTC.

This clone came up a few times. This chain links TRBV7-8 with TRBJ1-1, with D possibly being TRBD1 (5 bases). The CDR3 has 16 amino acids. Germline-derived CDR1 and CDR2 are SGHVS and FQNEAQ. V lost 5 bases and J 4 bases, leaving 20 bases between the germline ends. In DNA, the CDR3 is TGTGCCAGCAGCATCACGGGGGGGAGTCGAAGCACTGAAGCTTTCTTT. Encoded protein: CASSITGGSRSTEAFF.

The chain couples TRBV30 to TRBJ2-5; no clear D. The V gene's germline CDR1 is GTSNPN and CDR2 SVGIG (reference sequence). The germline V and J ends were trimmed by 0 bases and 5 bases, with 10 bases remaining between them. This CDR3 contains 13 residues. The CDR3 here is CAWSVRRAETQYF. In nucleotides, the CDR3 is TGTGCCTGGAGTGTACGTCGGGCGGAGACCCAGTACTTC.

This clone has more than one count but fewer than ten. V and J are TRBV7-2 and TRBJ2-4; D may be TRBD2 (5 bases). CDR3 size: 15 residues. V lost 1 base and J 1 base, leaving 8 bases between the germline ends. Germline CDR1 reads SGHTA; CDR2 reads FQGNSA. The chain's CDR3 is CASSLDGMAKNIQYF. CDR3 bases: TGTGCCAGCAGCTTAGACGGGATGGCCAAAAACATTCAGTACTTC.

Only a few counts were recorded for this clone. This chain uses TRBV11-1 with TRBJ2-3; D call uncertain. From germline, CDR1 is SGHAT and CDR2 FQDESV (reference sequence). Trimming pared 2 bases from V and 6 bases from J, leaving 9 bases between. This CDR3 has 13 amino acids. This CDR3 reads CASSLFGRDTQYF. The CDR3 nucleotides read TGTGCCAGCAGCTTATTCGGACGGGATACGCAGTATTTT.

This clone occurred a few times. V is TRBV25-1 and J is TRBJ1-2; D ambiguous. This CDR3 has 12 amino acids. Deletions cut 5 bases from V and 7 bases from J, with 11 bases between. Germline V CDR1 and CDR2: MGHDK, SYGVNS. CDR3 sequence (DNA): TGTGCCAGCAGTCCTACACATGGTGGCTACACCTTC. Its translation is CASSPTHGGYTF.

This clone was found a few times. V and J are TRBV4-2 and TRBJ1-6; D not resolved. The CDR3 is 12 amino acids. V lost 2 bases to trimming and J lost 14 bases, with 10 bases between them. Germline values: CDR1 LGHNA, CDR2 YNFKEQ. CDR3 region: CASSQPLESLHF. As DNA, the CDR3 is TGTGCCAGCAGCCAACCTTTGGAGTCCCTCCACTTT.

This chain uses TRBV7-2 with TRBJ2-4, with 8 bases fitting TRBD1. Germline lookup yields CDR1 SGHTA and CDR2 FQGNSA. The CDR3 loop spans 19 amino acids. J lost 0 bases, V lost 1 base, and 11 bases had no gene match. This CDR3 reads CASSLGTGHLWLAKNIQYF. CDR3 coding DNA: TGTGCCAGCAGCTTAGGGACAGGGCATTTGTGGCTAGCCAAAAACATTCAGTACTTC. The full variable domain, rest sourced from reference TRBV7-2 and TRBJ2-4, is GAGVSQSPSNKVTEKGKDVELRCDPISGHTALYWYRQSLGQGLEFLIYFQGNSAPDKSGLPSDRFSAERTGGSVSTLTIQRTQQEDSAVYLCASSLGTGHLWLAKNIQYFGAGTRLSVL.

This sequence joins TRBV25-1 and TRBJ1-1; perhaps TRBD1 as D (5 bases). CDR1 and CDR2 from the germline V gene are MGHDK and SYGVNS. This CDR3 has 15 residues. V lost 1 base and J lost 0, with 9 bases in between. DNA for the CDR3: TGTGCCAGCAGTGAATGGGGCAGGATGAACACTGAAGCTTTCTTT. Translating gives CASSEWGRMNTEAFF.

This clone came up a few times. The chain is built from TRBV29-1 and TRBJ2-3; no clear D. The germline V gene encodes CDR1 SQVTM and CDR2 ANQGSEA. The CDR3 consists of 13 residues. V lost 5 bases and J 2 bases, leaving 11 bases between the germline ends. The CDR3 region has the DNA TGCAGCGTTCTCAGACCCTCCACAGATACGCAGTATTTT. This translates into CSVLRPSTDTQYF.

The V and J genes are TRBV29-1 and TRBJ2-7, with a possible D match to TRBD1 (7 bases). Trimming cost V 3 bases and J 3 bases, with 15 bases left between them. The germline V gene has CDR1 SQVTM and CDR2 ANQGSEA. The CDR3 spans 14 residues. CDR3 sequence (DNA): TGCAGCGTTGAGGCCAGGGGGGCCATCTACGAGCAGTACTTC. Encoded protein: CSVEARGAIYEQYF.

In DNA, the CDR3 is TGTGCCTGGAGTGAGACCTTTGGTGAGCAGTTCTTC. Protein sequence: CAWSETFGEQFF. The chain uses TRBV30 and TRBJ2-1; no clear D gene. Trimming cost V 1 base and J 9 bases, with 10 bases left between them. The germline V gene encodes CDR1 GTSNPN and CDR2 SVGIG (reference sequence). The CDR3 is 12 residues long.

The chain has TRBV4-2 and TRBJ1-1; D possibly corresponds to TRBD1 (6 bases). Between the trimmed V and J ends, which lost 0 bases and 1 base, there was a span of 9 bases. In germline, CDR1 is LGHNA, CDR2 YNFKEQ. The CDR3 runs to 15 residues. The CDR3 here is CASSQEQGGNTEAFF. CDR3 nucleotide sequence: TGTGCCAGCAGCCAAGAACAGGGAGGGAACACTGAAGCTTTCTTT.

This clone was observed a few times. The chain joins TRBV5-1 to TRBJ2-5; D is undetermined. The CDR3 is 12 amino acids. Trimming removed 4 bases from V and 1 base from J, with 5 bases in between. The germline V gene has CDR1 SGHRS and CDR2 YFSETQ. The CDR3 DNA is TGCGCCAGCAGCGCCGTCCAAGAGACCCAGTACTTC. As protein: CASSAVQETQYF.

The V gene is TRBV2, the J gene TRBJ2-5, with 8 positions matching TRBD1. V lost 4 bases to trimming and J lost 4 bases; unmatched junction nucleotides: 5. The CDR3 sequence is 14 residues long. Germline loops: CDR1 SNHLY, CDR2 FYNNEI. The CDR3: CASSVEQGGETQYF. The CDR3 region has the DNA TGTGCCAGCAGTGTAGAACAGGGGGGAGAGACCCAGTACTTC.

The chain recombines TRBV18 with TRBJ2-7; 9 nucleotides line up with TRBD1. CDR1 and CDR2 (germline): KGHSH, LQKENI. The CDR3 spans 13 residues. The V gene end was trimmed by 3 bases and the J gene end by 5 bases; junction bases not matched to a gene: 2. CDR3 sequence: CASSPGQGNEQYF. CDR3 coding DNA: TGTGCCAGCTCACCGGGACAGGGAAACGAGCAGTACTTC.

This chain connects TRBV7-8 to TRBJ1-5; the D gene is possibly TRBD1 (6 bases). The V end lost 1 base, the J end lost 3 bases, and 10 bases lay between the germline ends. CDR3 length equals 15 residues. CDR1 and CDR2 from the germline V gene are SGHVS and FQNEAQ. The CDR3 here is CASSLEAGVNQPQHF. The CDR3 bases are TGTGCCAGCAGCTTAGAGGCAGGGGTCAATCAGCCCCAGCATTTT.